This entry describes one T cell receptor (beta chain). What it recognizes is unknown. TCRdb keeps only in-frame clones here, not all; method: immunoSEQ multiplex PCR. The repertoire holds tens of thousands of clones, with approximately 86% as singletons. The sample originates from a study of T cell responses to AZD1222 COVID-19 vaccine. Germline V gene sequence: CDR1 SQVTM, CDR2 ANQGSEA. This CDR3 is built from 12 residues. Trimming pared 0 bases from V and 1 base from J, leaving 4 bases between. General study findings and limits: It should be noted that donors were predominantly white British and more often female, and clonal diversity was possibly underestimated.

This clonotype originated in an adult in good health. The input for sequencing was peripheral blood, taken on day 0 of AZD1222 vaccination. The V call is TRBV29-1, the J call TRBJ2-7, with no clear D. This CDR3 reads CSVEEGSYEQYF. The CDR3 region has the DNA TGCAGCGTTGAAGAGGGGTCCTACGAGCAGTACTTC.